This T cell receptor beta chain was recorded in a study of T cells after yellow fever vaccination. Looking at the study overall: SMART-Seq v4 Ultra Low Input prepared the low-cell-number fractions.

This CDR3 comprises 15 residues. Germline lookup yields CDR1 MNHNS and CDR2 SASEGT. V gave up 7 bases and J gave up 4 bases, with 19 bases separating them. This clonotype has only a few counts. TCRdb analysed the 5' RACE reads with MiXCR anew, one entry per CDR3 protein. This sample carries nearly 550,000 distinct CDR3 sequences, 15% to 20% of them seen once, and the ten largest clones take approximately 15%. This TCR came from a man aged 25-45 years who received the YFV17D yellow fever vaccine. The rearrangement joins TRBV6-1 to TRBJ1-2; D is uncertain. Sequencing was performed on PBMCs, taken 15 days after the yellow fever booster vaccination. The CDR3 loop is CASTPTPGATYGYTF. CDR3 DNA: TGTGCCAGCACCCCTACCCCGGGAGCTACCTATGGCTACACCTTC.